Below are 8 T cell receptor beta chains sequenced from a single sample in a study of shared clonotypes between healthy human individuals. Method: immunoSEQ multiplex PCR; TCRdb's copy keeps in-frame clones and lacks some. The table has about 1.4 million clones, roughly 95% seen once; the top ten hold about 1.2%. Sequencing was done on a sample of naive CD4+ T cells sorted from blood. Regarding subset: CD45RA+ positively selected. The receptors were sampled from a young man in good health.

The rearrangement uses TRBV5-6 and TRBJ2-7; 13 bases map to TRBD2. There are 15 residues in the CDR3. J gave up 7 bases and V 4 bases, and 8 bases lay outside the gene matches. CDR1 and CDR2 from the germline V gene are SGHDT and YYEEEE. The CDR3 protein is CASSLGLAGPSEQYF. The CDR3 DNA reads TGTGCCAGCAGCCTGGGACTAGCGGGGCCCTCGGAGCAGTACTTC.

The DNA for the CDR3 is TGTGCCAGCAGCGTAGGGGGACACTATGGCTACACCTTC. Protein sequence: CASSVGGHYGYTF. The V gene is TRBV9, the J gene TRBJ1-2, with a possible D match to TRBD1 (5 bases). Germline V CDR1 and CDR2: SGDLS, YYNGEE. V was shortened by 0 bases and J by 3 bases, with 6 bases between the two germline ends. This CDR3 has 13 amino acids. The full variable domain, with the rest looked up from reference TRBV9 and TRBJ1-2, is DSGVTQTPKHLITATGQRVTLRCSPRSGDLSVYWYQQSLDQGLQFLIQYYNGEERAKGNILERFSAQQFPDLHSELNLSSLELGDSALYFCASSVGGHYGYTFGSGTRLTVV.

This rearrangement joins TRBV5-1 to TRBJ2-7, with 7 bases fitting TRBD2. The CDR3 runs to 15 residues. Looked up from germline, CDR1 is SGHRS and CDR2 is YFSETQ. V shed 5 bases, J shed 3 bases, and the junction held 11 bases outside the gene matches. Written as DNA, the CDR3 is TGCGCCAGCAGTATGGGGGGGACGGTTAACTACGAGCAGTACTTC. This codes for CASSMGGTVNYEQYF.

The chain joins TRBV7-2 to TRBJ1-5, with D hard to call. The germline gives CDR1 SGHTA, CDR2 FQGNSA. The germline V and J ends were trimmed by 1 base and 1 base, with 17 bases remaining between them. The CDR3 consists of 18 residues. CDR3 in amino acids: CASSLGALSEVSNQPQHF. The CDR3 DNA sequence: TGTGCCAGCAGCTTAGGGGCCCTCAGTGAAGTAAGCAATCAGCCCCAGCATTTT.

V usage is TRBV10-3 and J usage is TRBJ1-5; TRBD1 might be the D (5 bases). The V gene's germline CDR1 is ENHRY and CDR2 SYGVKD. Deletions cut 8 bases from V and 3 bases from J, with 11 bases between. The CDR3 is 13 amino acids. Here the CDR3 DNA reads TGTGCCATCCAGTCCAGGGACAATCAGCCCCAGCATTTT. It translates to CAIQSRDNQPQHF.

The V and J genes are TRBV27 and TRBJ2-5, with 7 bases that match TRBD2. Unmatched junction bases numbered 11, after V lost 2 bases and J lost 5 bases. The CDR3 length is 16 residues. The germline V gene encodes CDR1 MNHEY and CDR2 SMNVEV (reference sequence). The CDR3 region has the DNA TGTGCCAGCAGTTTAAGTCGGGCGGGAGTATTGGAGACCCAGTACTTC. As protein: CASSLSRAGVLETQYF.

This chain connects TRBV21-1 to TRBJ1-1; no check of the table's D call, TRBD1, against the DNA was made. TRBV21-1 is labeled a pseudogene. CDR3 length equals 16 residues. The CDR3 protein is CASSIRTVAVNTEAFF. The CDR3 DNA reads TGTGCCAGCAGCATAAGGACAGTTGCCGTGAACACTGAAGCTTTCTTT.

The rearrangement uses TRBV5-1 and TRBJ2-5, with D perhaps TRBD1 (5 bases). Germline V gene lookup returns CDR1 SGHRS and CDR2 YFSETQ. The CDR3 extends over 15 amino acids. Deletions cut 4 bases from V and 2 bases from J, with 15 bases between. CDR3 sequence (DNA): TGCGCCAGCAGCGCAGTACGGACATCGCAAGAGACCCAGTACTTC. It is translated as CASSAVRTSQETQYF.